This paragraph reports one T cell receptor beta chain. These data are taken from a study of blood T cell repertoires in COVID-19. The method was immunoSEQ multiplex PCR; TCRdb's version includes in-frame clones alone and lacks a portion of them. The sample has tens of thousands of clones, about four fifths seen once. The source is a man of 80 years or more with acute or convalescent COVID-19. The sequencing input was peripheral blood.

The CDR3 nucleotides are TGTGCCAGCTCACCACCGGGGACAGTCTCTGGAAACACCATATATTTT. Its translation: CASSPPGTVSGNTIYF. The V call is TRBV18, the J call TRBJ1-3; 7 bases align to TRBD1. Germline trimming cut 0 bases from V and 0 bases from J; bases unmatched to any gene: 2. The CDR3 spans 16 residues. Germline assignment: CDR1 KGHSH and CDR2 LQKENI.